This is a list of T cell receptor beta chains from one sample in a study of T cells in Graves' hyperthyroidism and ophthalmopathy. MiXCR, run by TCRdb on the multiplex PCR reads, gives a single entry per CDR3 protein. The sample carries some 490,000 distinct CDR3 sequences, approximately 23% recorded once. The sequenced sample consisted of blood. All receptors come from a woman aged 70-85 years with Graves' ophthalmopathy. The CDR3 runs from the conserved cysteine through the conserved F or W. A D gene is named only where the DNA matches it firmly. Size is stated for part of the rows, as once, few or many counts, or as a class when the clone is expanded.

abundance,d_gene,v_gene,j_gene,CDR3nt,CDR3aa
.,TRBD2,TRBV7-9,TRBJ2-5,TGTGCCAGCAGGGGGGGACTAGCGGGCCCAACCCAAGAGACCCAGTACTTC,CASRGGLAGPTQETQYF
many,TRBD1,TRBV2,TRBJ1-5,TGTGCCAGCAATTTGGACAGGGGAGATCAGCCCCAGCATTTT,CASNLDRGDQPQHF
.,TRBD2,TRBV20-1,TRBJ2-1,TGCAGTGCTAGACAGTGGGAGGGCCTCAACAATGAGCAGTTCTTC,CSARQWEGLNNEQFF
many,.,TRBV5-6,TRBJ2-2,TGTGCCAGCACCCAAGCCCTACTCAACACCGGGGAGCTGTTTTTT,CASTQALLNTGELFF
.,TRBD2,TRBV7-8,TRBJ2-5,TGTGCCAGCAGCCTCGGGACTAGCCTGAAAGAGACCCAGTACTTC,CASSLGTSLKETQYF
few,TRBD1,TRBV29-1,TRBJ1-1,TGCAGCGTTGATAAACGGGACAGGGTCATTGGCACTGAAGCTTTCTTT,CSVDKRDRVIGTEAFF
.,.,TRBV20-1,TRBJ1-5,TGCAGTGCCCCAGCCCAGGAAGGGCAGCCCCAGCATTTT,CSAPAQEGQPQHF
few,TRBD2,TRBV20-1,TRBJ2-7,TGCAGTGCGCAACGCGGACTAGCGGGACCAGAGCAGTACTTC,CSAQRGLAGPEQYF
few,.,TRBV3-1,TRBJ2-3,TGTGCCAGCACCCCGGGGCGGGGATACACAGATACGCAGTATTTT,CASTPGRGYTDTQYF
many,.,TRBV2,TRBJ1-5,TGTGCCAGCACCAGGGGTGGTCAGCCCCAGCATTTT,CASTRGGQPQHF
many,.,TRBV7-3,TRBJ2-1,TGTGCCAGCAGCTTAACGGCTAGCAGTAGCTCCTACAATGAGCAGTTCTTC,CASSLTASSSSYNEQFF
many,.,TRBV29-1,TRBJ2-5,TGCAGCGTTTTTGGGGAGCTACAAGAGACCCAGTACTTC,CSVFGELQETQYF
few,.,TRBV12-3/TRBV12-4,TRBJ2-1,TGTGCCAGCAGCTCTAGGGCGGGAAGGGGTGAGCAGTTCTTC,CASSSRAGRGEQFF
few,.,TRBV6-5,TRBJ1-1,TGTGCCAGCAGTTACTCTAGCCAGATGCACACTGAAGCTTTCTTT,CASSYSSQMHTEAFF
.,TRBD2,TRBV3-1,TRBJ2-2,TGTGCCAGCAGCCAAGATCTAGGCGGCGGGAGGAACACCGGGGAGCTGTTTTTT,CASSQDLGGGRNTGELFF
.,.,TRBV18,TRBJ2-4,TGTGCCAGCTCACCCGGCAGGGCGGGCATTCAGTACTTC,CASSPGRAGIQYF
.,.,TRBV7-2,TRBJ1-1,TGTGTCAGCAGCTTGGCGGGGGGGTTGGACACTGAAGCTTTCTTT,CVSSLAGGLDTEAFF
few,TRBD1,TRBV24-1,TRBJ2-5,TGTGCCACCAGTGATTCCCGGGACAGCGAAGAGACCCAGTACTTC,CATSDSRDSEETQYF
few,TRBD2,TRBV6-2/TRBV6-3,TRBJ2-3,TGTGCCAGCAGTACGTTGCTAGCGGGCACAGATACGCAGTATTTT,CASSTLLAGTDTQYF
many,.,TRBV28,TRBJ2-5,TGTGCCAGCAGTTTCGTGGGGACGGAGACCCAGTACTTC,CASSFVGTETQYF
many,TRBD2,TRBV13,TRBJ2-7,TGTGCCAGCAGCCCAAGGACTAGCGCTCCCTACGAGCAGTACTTC,CASSPRTSAPYEQYF
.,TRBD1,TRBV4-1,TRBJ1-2,TGCGGCAGCAGCCAAGGCCCGGGACAGCTTAACTATGGCTACACCTTC,CGSSQGPGQLNYGYTF
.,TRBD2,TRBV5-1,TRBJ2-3,TGCGCCAGCAGCCCGGGACTAGCGGGAGTAAATACGCAGTATTTT,CASSPGLAGVNTQYF
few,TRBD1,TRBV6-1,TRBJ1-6,TGTGCCAGCTGGCGAGGACAGGGGGCGCGAGGTCTGGGTTCACCCCTCCACTTT,CASWRGQGARGLGSPLHF
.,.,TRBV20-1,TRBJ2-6,TGCAGTGCTAGAGACACCTCTGGGGCCAACGTCCTGACTTTC,CSARDTSGANVLTF
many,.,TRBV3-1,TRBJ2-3,TGTGCCAGCAGTGAGGACGGGACTAGCACAGATACGCAGTATTTT,CASSEDGTSTDTQYF
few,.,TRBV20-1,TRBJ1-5,TGCAGTGCTCCCGTAGGAGGTGGCAATCAGCCCCAGCATTTT,CSAPVGGGNQPQHF
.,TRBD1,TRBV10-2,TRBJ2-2,TGCGCCAGCAGTGAGTCGACCGGACAGGGGGCCCCCAGCGGGGAGCTGTTTTTT,CASSESTGQGAPSGELFF
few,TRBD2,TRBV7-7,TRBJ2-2,TGTGCTAGCAGCCTTCTAGCGGGAGATGACACCGGGGAGCTGTTTTTT,CASSLLAGDDTGELFF
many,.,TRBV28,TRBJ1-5,TGTGCCAGCAGTTTGCCCGGGAATCAGCCCCAGCATTTT,CASSLPGNQPQHF
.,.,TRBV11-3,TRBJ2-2,TGTGCCAGCAGTTCAGATGGCGGGGAGCTGTTTTTT,CASSSDGGELFF
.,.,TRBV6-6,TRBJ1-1,TGTGCCAGCAGTTACTCGGGGGGGGTGCTCCACACTGAAGCTTTCTTT,CASSYSGGVLHTEAFF
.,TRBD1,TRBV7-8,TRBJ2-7,TGTGCCAGCAGACCCGGGACAGGGGGAGGGGAGCAGTACTTC,CASRPGTGGGEQYF
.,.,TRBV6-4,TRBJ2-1,TGTGCCAGGCTTTTGGGACATGACAATGAGCAGTTCTTC,CARLLGHDNEQFF
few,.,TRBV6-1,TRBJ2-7,TGTGCCAGCAGTGCGACCGGATTACAGGGTTACGAGCAGTACTTC,CASSATGLQGYEQYF
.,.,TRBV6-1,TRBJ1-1,TGTGCCAGCAGTGAAATTGGAGGGTCTGAAGCTTTCTTT,CASSEIGGSEAFF
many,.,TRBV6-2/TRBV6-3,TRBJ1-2,TGTGCCAGCATGCGAACAGGGAATTATGGCTACACCTTC,CASMRTGNYGYTF
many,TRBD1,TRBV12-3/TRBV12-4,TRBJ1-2,TGTGCCAGCAGTCCCGGGACAGGGGGCGGTGGCTACACCTTC,CASSPGTGGGGYTF
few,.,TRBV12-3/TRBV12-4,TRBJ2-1,TGTGCCAGCAGCCCAAGAGCGGAGCAGTTCTTC,CASSPRAEQFF
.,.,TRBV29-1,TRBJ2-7,TGCAGCGTTGGATTGACAACCTACGAGCAGTACTTC,CSVGLTTYEQYF
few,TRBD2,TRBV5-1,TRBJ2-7,TGCGCCAGCTCGGGGACTAACTCCTACGAGCAGTACTTC,CASSGTNSYEQYF
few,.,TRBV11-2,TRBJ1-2,TGTGCCAGCAGCCCAGGTGGGGGCTACACCTTC,CASSPGGGYTF
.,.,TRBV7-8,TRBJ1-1,TGTGCCAGCAGCTTAGTTTTGGCGGGAACGGGTGAAGCTTTCTTT,CASSLVLAGTGEAFF
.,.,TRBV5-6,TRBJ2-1,TGTGCCAGCAGCTTCAAGCCCCACCCCAGTGAGCAGTTCTTC,CASSFKPHPSEQFF
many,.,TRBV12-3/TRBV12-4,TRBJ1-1,TGTGCCAGCAGCATTCGACAGAACACTGAAGCTTTCTTT,CASSIRQNTEAFF
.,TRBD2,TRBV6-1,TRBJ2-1,TGTGCCAGCACCCGGACTAGCGGGGGATACAATGAGCAGTTCTTC,CASTRTSGGYNEQFF
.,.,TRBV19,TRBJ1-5,TGTGCCTCAAGTATAGCCCGGGGCGGGCGCAATCAGCCCCAGCATTTT,CASSIARGGRNQPQHF
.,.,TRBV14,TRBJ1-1,TGTGCCAGCAGCCGGGGGGGATCCACTGAAGCTTTCTTT,CASSRGGSTEAFF